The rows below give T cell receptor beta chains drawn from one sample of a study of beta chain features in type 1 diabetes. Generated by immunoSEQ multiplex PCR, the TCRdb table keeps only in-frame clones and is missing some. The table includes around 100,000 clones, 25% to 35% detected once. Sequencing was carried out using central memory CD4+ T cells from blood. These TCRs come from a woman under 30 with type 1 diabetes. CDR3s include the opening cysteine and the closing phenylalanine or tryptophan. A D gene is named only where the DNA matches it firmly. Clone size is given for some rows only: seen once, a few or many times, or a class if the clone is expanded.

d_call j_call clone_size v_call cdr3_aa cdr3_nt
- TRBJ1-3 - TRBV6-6 CASRHGGQENTIYF TGTGCCAGCAGGCACGGGGGTCAGGAAAACACCATATATTTT
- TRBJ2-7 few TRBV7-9 CASSLRAASYEQYF TGTGCCAGCAGCTTAAGAGCGGCCTCCTACGAGCAGTACTTC
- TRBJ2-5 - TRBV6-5 CASSYLETQYF TGTGCCAGCAGTTATCTAGAGACCCAGTACTTC
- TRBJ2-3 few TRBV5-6 CASSLPGTDTQYF TGTGCCAGCAGCTTGCCGGGAACAGATACGCAGTATTTT
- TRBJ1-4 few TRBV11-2 CASSLGQNNEKLFF TGTGCCAGCAGCCTCGGACAGAATAATGAAAAACTGTTTTTT
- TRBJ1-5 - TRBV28 CASSFFSGFRAQPQHF TGTGCCAGCAGTTTTTTCAGCGGGTTCCGGGCTCAGCCCCAGCATTTT
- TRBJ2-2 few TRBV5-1 CASSLGLADTGELFF TGCGCCAGCAGCTTGGGACTGGCGGACACCGGGGAGCTGTTTTTT
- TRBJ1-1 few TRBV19 CASSMIDRNTEAFF TGTGCCAGTAGTATGATCGACAGGAACACTGAAGCTTTCTTT
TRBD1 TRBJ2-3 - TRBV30 CAWVKDRGTDTQYF TGTGCCTGGGTCAAAGACAGGGGCACAGATACGCAGTATTTT
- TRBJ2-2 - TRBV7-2 CASSLFSGELFF TGTGCCAGCAGCTTATTCTCCGGGGAGCTGTTTTTT
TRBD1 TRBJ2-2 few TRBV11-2 CASSPWTGENTGELFF TGTGCCAGCAGCCCCTGGACAGGAGAGAACACCGGGGAGCTGTTTTTT
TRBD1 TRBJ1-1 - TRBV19 CASTDTPDRVYTEAFF TGTGCCAGTACCGATACTCCTGACAGGGTCTACACTGAAGCTTTCTTT
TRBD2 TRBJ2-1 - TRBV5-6 CASSKTSGGYNEQFF TGTGCCAGCAGCAAGACTAGCGGGGGATACAATGAGCAGTTCTTC
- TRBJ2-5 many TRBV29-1 CSVETRSQETQYF TGCAGCGTTGAAACACGCTCACAAGAGACCCAGTACTTC
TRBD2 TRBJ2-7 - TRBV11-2 CASSRGRLASSYEQYF TGTGCCAGCAGCAGGGGGAGACTAGCGTCCTCCTACGAGCAGTACTTC
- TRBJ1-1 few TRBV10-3 CAIRGDTYTEAFF TGTGCCATCAGGGGAGACACTTACACTGAAGCTTTCTTT
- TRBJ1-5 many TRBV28 CASSFWTQGQPQHF TGTGCCAGCAGTTTCTGGACCCAGGGTCAGCCCCAGCATTTT
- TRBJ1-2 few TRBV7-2 CASSLWARADGYTF TGTGCCAGCAGCTTATGGGCCAGGGCAGACGGCTACACCTTC
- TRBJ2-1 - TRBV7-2 CASSLTRDFNEQFF TGTGCCAGCAGCCTTACCCGGGACTTCAATGAGCAGTTCTTC
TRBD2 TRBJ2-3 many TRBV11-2 CASSSGRSGSTDTQYF TGTGCCAGCAGCTCGGGCCGTAGCGGGAGCACAGATACGCAGTATTTT
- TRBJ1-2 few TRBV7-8 CASSLVAGQGLYGYTF TGTGCCAGCAGCTTAGTTGCGGGGCAGGGCCTCTATGGCTACACCTTC
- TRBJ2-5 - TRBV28 CASSRQERETQYF TGTGCCAGCAGTCGCCAAGAGCGTGAGACCCAGTACTTC
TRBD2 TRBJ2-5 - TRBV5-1 CASSSGLGSQETQYF TGCGCCAGCAGCTCGGGACTAGGTTCTCAAGAGACCCAGTACTTC
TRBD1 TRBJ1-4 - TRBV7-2 CASSLTRGTVEKLFF TGTGCCAGCAGCTTAACCCGTGGGACAGTTGAAAAACTGTTTTTT
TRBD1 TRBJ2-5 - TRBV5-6 CASSEDRGETQYF TGTGCCAGCAGTGAGGACAGGGGCGAGACCCAGTACTTC
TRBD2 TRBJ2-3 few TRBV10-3 CAISHSGGRADTQYF TGTGCCATCAGCCATAGCGGGGGTCGTGCAGATACGCAGTATTTT
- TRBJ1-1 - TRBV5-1 CASSSLGVNTEAFF TGCGCCAGCAGCTCCCTAGGGGTGAACACTGAAGCTTTCTTT
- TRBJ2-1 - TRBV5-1 CASSTDSNEWNEQFF TGCGCCAGCAGCACCGACTCGAACGAGTGGAATGAGCAGTTCTTC
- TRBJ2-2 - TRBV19 CASSPLSPNTGELFF TGTGCCAGTAGCCCCCTGTCCCCGAACACCGGGGAGCTGTTTTTT
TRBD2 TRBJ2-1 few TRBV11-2 CASSLGLAALNEQFF TGTGCCAGCAGCTTAGGACTAGCGGCGCTCAATGAGCAGTTCTTC
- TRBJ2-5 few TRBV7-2 CASGAINREETQYF TGTGCCAGCGGGGCAATCAACAGGGAAGAGACCCAGTACTTC
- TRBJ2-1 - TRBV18 CASSPNKAGVSYNEQFF TGTGCCAGCTCACCCAATAAAGCGGGCGTCTCCTACAATGAGCAGTTCTTC
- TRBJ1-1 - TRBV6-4 CASSDWGHQTSNEAFF TGTGCCAGCAGTGACTGGGGACACCAAACATCCAATGAAGCTTTCTTT
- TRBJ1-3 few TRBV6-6 CASSYSVGANTIYF TGTGCCAGCAGTTACTCTGTAGGGGCGAACACCATATATTTT
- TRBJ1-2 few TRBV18 CASSPPGAQGYTF TGTGCCAGCTCACCACCGGGCGCCCAAGGCTACACCTTC
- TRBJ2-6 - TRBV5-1 CASSSAGANVLTF TGCGCCAGCAGCTCTGCTGGGGCCAACGTCCTGACTTTC
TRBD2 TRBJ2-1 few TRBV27 CASSQRLAGVNEQFF TGTGCCAGCAGTCAAAGACTAGCGGGAGTGAATGAGCAGTTCTTC
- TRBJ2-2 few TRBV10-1 CASSSTRSNTGELFF TGCGCCAGCAGTAGTACCAGGTCGAACACCGGGGAGCTGTTTTTT
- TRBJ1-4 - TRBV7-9 CASSPRGGQTNEKLFF TGTGCCAGCAGCCCCCGGGGGGGCCAGACTAATGAAAAACTGTTTTTT
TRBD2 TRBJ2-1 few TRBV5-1 CASSLGVASGIEQFF TGCGCCAGCAGCTTGGGGGTAGCTAGCGGTATTGAGCAGTTCTTC
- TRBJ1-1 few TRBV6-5 CASSPRTSVNTEAFF TGTGCCAGCAGTCCCAGGACAAGCGTGAACACTGAAGCTTTCTTT
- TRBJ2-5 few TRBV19 CASRQGRGYQETQYF TGTGCCAGTCGACAGGGCCGGGGGTATCAAGAGACCCAGTACTTC
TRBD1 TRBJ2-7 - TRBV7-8 CASSQPGQGRTYEQYF TGTGCCAGCAGCCAACCCGGACAGGGAAGAACCTACGAGCAGTACTTC
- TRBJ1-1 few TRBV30 CAWSVRQNTEAFF TGTGCCTGGAGTGTACGACAGAACACTGAAGCTTTCTTT